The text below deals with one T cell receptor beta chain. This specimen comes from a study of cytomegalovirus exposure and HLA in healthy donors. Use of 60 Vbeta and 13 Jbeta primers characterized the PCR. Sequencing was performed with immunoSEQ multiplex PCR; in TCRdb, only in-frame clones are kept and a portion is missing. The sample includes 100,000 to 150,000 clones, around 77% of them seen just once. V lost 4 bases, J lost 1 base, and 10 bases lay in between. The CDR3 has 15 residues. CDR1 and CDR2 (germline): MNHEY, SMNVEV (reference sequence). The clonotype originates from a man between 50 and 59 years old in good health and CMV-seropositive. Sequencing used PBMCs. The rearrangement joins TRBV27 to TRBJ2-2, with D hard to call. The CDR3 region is CASSSLPGNTGELFF. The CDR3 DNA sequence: TGTGCCAGCAGTTCACTACCGGGGAACACCGGGGAGCTGTTTTTT.